These 22 T cell receptor beta chains originate from one sample sequenced in a study of cytomegalovirus exposure and HLA in healthy donors. The study ran its PCR with 60 Vbeta and 13 Jbeta primers. Produced via immunoSEQ multiplex PCR; TCRdb's table is partial and in-frame only. The sample holds about 200,000 clones. What was sequenced was PBMCs. The receptors stem from a girl aged 2-15 years in good health and CMV-seropositive.

A word on this clone: An end of the junction differs from the germline gene, which may be a read error. The chain is built from TRBV7-9 and TRBJ1-3; the D gene is possibly TRBD1 (5 bases). Germline CDR1 reads SEHNR; CDR2 reads FQNEAQ (reference sequence). The CDR3 covers 8 residues. The CDR3 coding sequence is TGTGCCAGCAGCCCGGGACTATTT. Its translation is CASSPGLF.

This sequence joins TRBV27 and TRBJ1-5; tentatively, D is TRBD1 (5 bases). Trimming took off 6 bases at V and 0 bases at J, with 18 bases between the two ends. This CDR3 has 17 residues. Per germline, CDR1 MNHEY and CDR2 SMNVEV (reference sequence). CDR3 residues: CASRPYQGSYSNQPQHF. The CDR3 DNA follows: TGTGCCAGCAGGCCTTACCAGGGCTCTTATAGCAATCAGCCCCAGCATTTT.

CDR3 region: CASSLAGIGGHYEQYF. Here the CDR3 DNA reads TGTGCCAGCAGCTTAGCAGGGATCGGTGGACACTACGAGCAGTACTTC. The chain has TRBV5-6 and TRBJ2-5, with D maybe TRBD1 (5 bases). The DNA end is more similar to TRBJ2-7, so the J call may be wrong. The CDR3 runs to 16 residues. CDR1 and CDR2 from the germline V gene are SGHDT and YYEEEE.

The chain recombines TRBV6-6 with TRBJ1-1; 8 bases are a match to TRBD1. The V gene end was trimmed by 2 bases and the J gene end by 7 bases; junction bases not matched to a gene: 3. CDR1 and CDR2 (germline): MNHNY, SVGAGI (reference sequence). The CDR3 has 13 amino acids. CDR3 region: CASSYPGTGEAFF. The CDR3 DNA follows: TGTGCCAGCAGTTACCCGGGGACAGGTGAAGCTTTCTTT.

The chain uses TRBV15 and TRBJ1-5; D gene uncertain. The length of the CDR3 is 13 residues. The germline CDR1 and CDR2 sequences are LNHNV and YYDKDF (reference sequence). Between the trimmed V and J ends, which lost 3 bases and 0 bases, there was a span of 3 bases. The CDR3 region has the DNA TGTGCCACCAGCAGGTATAGCAATCAGCCCCAGCATTTT. Translated, it gives CATSRYSNQPQHF. The full variable domain, its missing parts supplied by reference TRBV15 and TRBJ1-5, is DAMVIQNPRYQVTQFGKPVTLSCSQTLNHNVMYWYQQKSSQAPKLLFHYYDKDFNNEADTPDNFQSRRPNTSFCFLDIRSPGLGDTAMYLCATSRYSNQPQHFGDGTRLSIL.

The CDR3 protein is CATTLGQGREQYF. DNA for the CDR3: TGTGCCACCACCCTTGGGCAGGGTCGCGAGCAGTACTTC. The genes are TRBV7-9 and TRBJ2-7; maybe TRBD1 (5 bases). The germline V gene encodes CDR1 SEHNR and CDR2 FQNEAQ (reference sequence). The CDR3 is 13 residues long. Trimming shortened V by 10 bases and J by 6 bases, and 19 bases separated the two germline ends.

CDR3 nucleotide sequence: TGTGCCAGCAGCTTGCCGGGGGGAGATACGCAGTATTTT. This translates into CASSLPGGDTQYF. The chain uses TRBV5-6 and TRBJ2-3; 7 bases are a match to TRBD2. V lost 1 base and J lost 5; bases outside the gene matches: 1. Germline loops: CDR1 SGHDT, CDR2 YYEEEE. The CDR3 has 13 amino acids.

The rearrangement uses TRBV4-1 and TRBJ2-6, with TRBD2 matching 7 bases. Germline V gene data show CDR1 as MGHRA and CDR2 as YSYEKL. Trimming took 2 bases from V and 0 from J; bases not matched to a gene: 7. The CDR3 covers 18 residues. CDR3 in amino acids: CASSQSTSLHSGANVLTF. Here the CDR3 DNA reads TGCGCCAGCAGCCAATCGACTAGCCTCCACTCTGGGGCCAACGTCCTGACTTTC.

This chain connects TRBV25-1 to TRBJ2-1; 8 bases are shared with TRBD2. Trimming took 8 bases from V and 9 from J; bases not matched to a gene: 15. This CDR3 spans 15 amino acids. CDR1 and CDR2 from the germline V gene are MGHDK and SYGVNS. CDR3 residues: CASRGGSGRRGEQFF. In DNA form, the CDR3 reads TGTGCCAGCCGTGGCGGGAGCGGGAGACGAGGTGAGCAGTTCTTC.

As for this clone: Other nucleotide sequences in the sample specify the same CDR3. This chain links TRBV28 with TRBJ1-2; TRBD1 agrees at 7 bases. V shed 5 bases, J shed 0 bases, and the junction held 3 bases outside the gene matches. The CDR3 has 14 amino acids. Germline values: CDR1 MDHEN, CDR2 SYDVKM. The CDR3 DNA reads as TGTGCCAGCAGTCTCGGGACAGCTAACTATGGCTACACCTTC. It yields the protein CASSLGTANYGYTF.

With regard to this clone: A read error may account for a junction end that differs from germline. The chain joins TRBV10-3 to TRBJ1-3, with 10 bases matching TRBD1. CDR3 length equals 15 residues. The germline V gene encodes CDR1 ENHRY and CDR2 SYGVKD. Here the CDR3 DNA reads TGTGCCATCAGTTCGACAGGGGGCAGCGGAAGCACCATATATTTT. Its translation is CAISSTGGSGSTIYF.

The chain couples TRBV4-1 to TRBJ2-5; D is perhaps TRBD2 (5 bases). The last part of the DNA fits TRBJ2-7 better; the J call may be wrong. Germline lookup yields CDR1 MGHRA and CDR2 YSYEKL. This CDR3 has 14 residues. The chain's CDR3 is CASSQDPGMNEQYF. CDR3 in DNA: TGCGCCAGCAGCCAAGACCCGGGGATGAACGAGCAGTACTTC.

This chain joins TRBV28 and TRBJ2-1; 8 positions match TRBD2. V dropped 3 bases and J dropped 2; count of bases not matched to a gene: 12. This CDR3 has 18 amino acids. The germline gives CDR1 MDHEN, CDR2 SYDVKM. CDR3 amino acids: CASSFIPGREGAYNEQFF. The CDR3 DNA reads as TGTGCCAGCAGTTTCATCCCAGGACGGGAGGGGGCCTACAATGAGCAGTTCTTC.

The chain uses TRBV28 and TRBJ1-1, with D possibly being TRBD1 (6 bases). Trimming removed 6 bases at V and 3 bases at J, with 14 bases between. Germline V gene sequence: CDR1 MDHEN, CDR2 SYDVKM. This CDR3 has 14 residues. Here the CDR3 reads CASSLTGSDTEAFF. CDR3 DNA sequence: TGTGCCAGCAGCCTAACAGGGTCGGACACTGAAGCTTTCTTT.

CDR3 nucleotides: TGCAGCGTTGACTCCGGGACTAGTGGATACAATGAGCAGTTCTTC. Translated, it gives CSVDSGTSGYNEQFF. V usage is TRBV29-1 and J usage is TRBJ2-1; 8 positions match TRBD2. The CDR3 has 15 amino acids. J was trimmed by 4 bases and V by 3 bases; bases with no gene match: 8. CDR1 is SQVTM and CDR2 is ANQGSEA in the germline V gene.

The genes are TRBV19 and TRBJ2-1; 9 positions agree with TRBD2. The CDR3 spans 15 residues. Germline lookup yields CDR1 LNHDA and CDR2 SQIVND (reference sequence). Trimming at V came to 3 bases and at J to 8 bases, leaving 8 bases not matched to a gene. CDR3: CASSMYLAGRDEQFF. CDR3 nucleotides: TGTGCCAGTAGTATGTACCTAGCGGGACGCGATGAGCAGTTCTTC.

V is TRBV11-2 and J is TRBJ1-1, with D unresolved. This CDR3 has 13 amino acids. Per germline, CDR1 SGHAT and CDR2 FQNNGV. The V end lost 4 bases, the J end lost 2 bases, and 8 bases lay between the germline ends. The CDR3 spells CASSSSFNTEAFF. The CDR3 DNA reads TGTGCCAGCAGCTCTAGTTTTAACACTGAAGCTTTCTTT.

The rearrangement joins TRBV10-3 to TRBJ2-7, with D possibly being TRBD2 (6 bases). V dropped 2 bases and J dropped 5 bases, with 16 bases sitting between them. The CDR3 runs 15 residues. From germline, CDR1 is ENHRY and CDR2 SYGVKD. The CDR3 reads CAISETWGLVDEQYF. The CDR3 region has the DNA TGTGCCATCAGTGAGACTTGGGGACTGGTTGACGAGCAGTACTTC.

The gene calls are TRBV7-2 and TRBJ2-4; D might be TRBD2 (6 bases). CDR1 is SGHTA, CDR2 FQGNSA, per germline. Trimming shortened V by 5 bases and J by 0 bases, and 11 bases separated the two germline ends. This CDR3 comprises 15 residues. This CDR3 reads CASSPGGPAKNIQYF. The CDR3 DNA follows: TGTGCCAGCAGCCCTGGAGGGCCAGCCAAAAACATTCAGTACTTC.

V and J are TRBV28 and TRBJ2-7, with 8 bases matching TRBD2. V trimming: 8 bases; J trimming: 1 base; junction bases outside the gene matches: 10. The CDR3 sequence is 15 residues long. Germline V gene lookup returns CDR1 MDHEN and CDR2 SYDVKM. The CDR3 nucleotides are TGTGCCAGCGCCTCTATAGCGGGACTATCCTACGAGCAGTACTTC. This sequence encodes CASASIAGLSYEQYF.

V gene TRBV7-8 combines with J gene TRBJ1-1; D remains ambiguous. This CDR3 has 13 residues. Germline V gene data show CDR1 as SGHVS and CDR2 as FQNEAQ. Trimming removed 0 bases from V and 8 bases from J, with 10 bases in between. The CDR3, as DNA: TGTGCCAGCAGCTTAGCGTCCCAGGCAGAAGCTTTCTTT. It specifies CASSLASQAEAFF. Full variable domain (remainder filled in from reference TRBV7-8 and TRBJ1-1): GAGVSQSPRYKVAKRGQDVALRCDPISGHVSLFWYQQALGQGPEFLTYFQNEAQLDKSGLPSDRFFAERPEGSVSTLKIQRTQQEDSAVYLCASSLASQAEAFFGQGTRLTVV.

J is TRBJ1-1 and V is TRBV7-6; D unclear. The germline V and J ends were trimmed by 5 bases and 3 bases, with 7 bases remaining between them. Germline loops: CDR1 SGHVS, CDR2 FNYEAQ. The CDR3 is 12 amino acids. The CDR3: CASSHRDTEAFF. CDR3 bases: TGTGCCAGCAGCCACAGAGACACTGAAGCTTTCTTT.